This TCR beta chain was found in a study of CD4+ T cells in melanoma. Findings and caveats of the study: CD8+ T cell, macrophage and B cell function reportedly correlated with neoantigen-specific CD4+ T cells. Reportedly, melanoma neoantigen-specific CD4+ T cells showed varied differentiation states.

Clones were read by immunoSEQ multiplex PCR, and TCRdb kept only the in-frame ones, dropping some. This sample has around 55,000 clones, with over 60% found just once. This clone qualifies as medium-sized (0.01 to 0.1%). The antigen is unknown. The CDR3 extends over 14 amino acids. Germline assignment: CDR1 MDHEN and CDR2 SYDVKM. The ends were cut back, 7 bases at V and 0 bases at J, with 13 bases in the middle. The receptor's source is a human donor with melanoma. The chain employs TRBV28 and TRBJ2-7; D not certain. Material for sequencing was tumor tissue. CDR3 amino acids: CASTKQWPSYEQYF. The CDR3, as DNA: TGTGCCAGCACTAAACAGTGGCCCTCCTACGAGCAGTACTTC.